The 26 T cell receptor beta chains below come from one sample, sequenced in a study of T cells after yellow fever vaccination (dated by TCRdb to the late 2010s). Explained via the paper, the treatment or condition label denotes: live attenuated yellow fever vaccine strain. The method was 5' RACE. The sequencer was an Illumina HiSeq 2500. TCRdb's own reprocessing of the public reads used fastp at Q25 and MiXCR and kept productive beta chains. Entries that share a CDR3 protein sequence are merged under the most common genes and DNA. The sample has hundreds of thousands of distinct CDR3 sequences on record, roughly 13% of them singletons. Over 11% of the sample rests with the top ten. This specimen was PBMCs, taken on the day of the yellow fever booster vaccination. The receptors come from a man aged 25 to 45 who received the YFV17D yellow fever vaccine.

This clonotype was picked up many times. This sequence joins TRBV6-5 and TRBJ2-1, with 7 bases aligning to TRBD2. Germline assignment: CDR1 MNHEY and CDR2 SVGAGI. CDR3 size: 14 residues. After removal of 4 bases from V and 4 bases from J, the junction contained 4 bases not matched to a gene. CDR3 sequence: CASSSGLGYNEQFF. The CDR3 bases are TGTGCCAGCAGTTCCGGACTAGGATACAATGAGCAGTTCTTC.

In its sample, this clonotype was seen a few times. V is TRBV7-2 and J is TRBJ2-5; the match to TRBD1 covers 10 bases. CDR1 is SGHTA, CDR2 FQGNSA, per germline. V shed 1 base, J shed 7 bases, and the junction held 12 bases outside the gene matches. The CDR3 spans 17 residues. CDR3 loop: CASSLGGTGVFRVTQYF. In DNA, the CDR3 is TGTGCCAGCAGCTTAGGGGGGACAGGGGTTTTTAGGGTGACCCAGTACTTC.

A few counts support this clonotype. The V call is TRBV15, the J call TRBJ2-3, with D perhaps matching TRBD2 (5 bases). The length of the CDR3 is 14 residues. CDR1 is LNHNV, CDR2 YYDKDF, per germline (reference sequence). V gave up 1 base and J gave up 4 bases, with 9 bases separating them. DNA of the CDR3: TGTGCCACCAGCAGAGTCGGGAACGCAGATACGCAGTATTTT. Translation gives CATSRVGNADTQYF.

This rearrangement joins TRBV5-1 to TRBJ2-7, with D unclear. The germline V and J ends were trimmed by 5 bases and 3 bases, with 15 bases remaining between them. The CDR3 extends over 14 amino acids. Germline CDR1 and CDR2: SGHRS and YFSETQ. The CDR3 reads CASRSSDGSYEQYF. CDR3 bases: TGCGCCAGCAGGTCCAGCGATGGTAGCTACGAGCAGTACTTC.

The rearrangement joins TRBV7-9 to TRBJ2-7, with 10 nucleotides matching TRBD1. J was trimmed by 5 bases and V by 1 base; bases with no gene match: 5. Per germline, CDR1 SEHNR and CDR2 FQNEAQ (reference sequence). The CDR3 totals 15 residues. The CDR3 bases are TGTGCCAGCAGCTTAGGTACGACAGGGGGCCACGAGCAGTACTTC. Protein: CASSLGTTGGHEQYF.

The chain couples TRBV12-3 or TRBV12-4 to TRBJ1-6; 8 nucleotides align to TRBD1. The junction had 9 bases not matched to a gene; V was cut back by 7 bases and J by 7 bases. CDR3 length: 15 residues. The CDR3 region has the DNA TGTGCCAGCAATTTTGCAGGGGGCGGAAATTCACCCCTCCACTTT. As protein: CASNFAGGGNSPLHF.

This clonotype was recorded many times. The chain recombines TRBV27 with TRBJ2-5; 15 positions match TRBD2. Looked up from germline, CDR1 is MNHEY and CDR2 is SMNVEV (reference sequence). Trimming took 2 bases from V and 5 from J; bases not matched to a gene: 0. This CDR3 is built from 15 residues. The CDR3 region has the DNA TGTGCCAGCAGTTTAGGGACTAGCGGGAGGGAGACCCAGTACTTC. Its translation is CASSLGTSGRETQYF.

A note on this clonotype: An end of the junction does not agree with germline; a read error may underlie this. The V call is TRBV27, the J call TRBJ2-3, with a possible D match to TRBD2 (5 bases). CDR3 length: 16 residues. The germline gives CDR1 MNHEY, CDR2 SMNVEV (reference sequence). The CDR3: CASSTLGREGGDTQSF. CDR3 bases: TGTGCCAGCAGTACCCTCGGACGGGAAGGTGGGGATACGCAGTCTTTT.

This clonotype appeared a few times. The chain has TRBV25-1 and TRBJ1-5, with unresolved D. This CDR3 has 14 residues. V was trimmed by 2 bases and J by 3 bases, leaving 8 bases between them. Germline loops: CDR1 MGHDK, CDR2 SYGVNS. CDR3: CASSEAGVNQPQHF. For the CDR3, the DNA is TGTGCCAGCAGTGAAGCGGGAGTCAATCAGCCCCAGCATTTT.

The chain employs TRBV20-1 and TRBJ2-2; 7 nucleotides match TRBD2. V trimming: 6 bases; J trimming: 4 bases; junction bases outside the gene matches: 8. Looked up from germline, CDR1 is DFQATT and CDR2 is SNEGSKA (reference sequence). The CDR3 spans 14 residues. CDR3 in DNA: TGCAGTGCCAGAAGGGCTAGCGGCACCGGGGAGCTGTTTTTT. Translated: CSARRASGTGELFF.

The rearrangement links TRBV7-9 to TRBJ2-3; TRBD1 matches at 8 bases. V gave up 6 bases and J gave up 3 bases; unmatched junction bases: 8. The CDR3 runs to 15 residues. Germline lookup yields CDR1 SEHNR and CDR2 FQNEAQ (reference sequence). The CDR3 protein is CASRQQGEGTDTQYF. The CDR3 coding sequence is TGTGCCAGCAGACAACAGGGGGAAGGGACAGATACGCAGTATTTT.

The chain uses TRBV20-1 and TRBJ1-3; D remains unclear. Germline CDR1 is DFQATT and CDR2 is SNEGSKA (reference sequence). V was shortened by 2 bases and J by 7 bases, with 12 bases between the two germline ends. The CDR3 covers 13 residues. Here the CDR3 reads CSARRRAGNTIYF. The CDR3 bases are TGCAGTGCTAGAAGGCGGGCCGGGAACACCATATATTTT.

V is TRBV7-9 and J is TRBJ2-2, with D unclear. Per the germline V gene, CDR1 is SEHNR and CDR2 is FQNEAQ (reference sequence). The CDR3 contains 14 residues. The V gene lost 3 bases and the J gene lost 7 bases, with 12 bases spanning the gap. In DNA form, the CDR3 reads TGTGCCAGCAGCTTTGGAGCCGGAGACGGGGAGCTGTTTTTT. Translated, it gives CASSFGAGDGELFF.

This clonotype was observed at least ten times. The chain links TRBV3-1 to TRBJ2-3, with 7 bases identical to TRBD2. From germline, CDR1 is LGHDT and CDR2 YNNKEL (reference sequence). The V and J ends lost 6 bases and 4 bases, in that order; junction bases with no gene match: 7. There are 14 residues in the CDR3. In DNA form, the CDR3 reads TGTGCCAGCAGGAAAGAGGGAGGGGCAGATACGCAGTATTTT. This gives the protein CASRKEGGADTQYF.

The V gene is TRBV28, the J gene TRBJ2-2; possibly TRBD1 or TRBD2 for D (6 bases each). This CDR3 region has 14 residues. Germline loops: CDR1 MDHEN, CDR2 SYDVKM. V was trimmed by 5 bases and J by 9 bases, leaving 16 bases between them. The CDR3 here is CASSAAWGARELFF. CDR3 nucleotides: TGTGCCAGCAGTGCTGCTTGGGGGGCCCGGGAGCTGTTTTTT.

This clonotype was seen a few times. J is TRBJ1-3 and V is TRBV7-2, with 9 bases aligning to TRBD1. The CDR3 runs to 14 residues. Trimming removed 5 bases from V and 7 bases from J; junction bases left unmatched: 6. Germline V gives CDR1 SGHTA, CDR2 FQGNSA. The CDR3 DNA reads as TGTGCCAGCAGCCGGGACAGGGAGGGGAACACCATATATTTT. Protein: CASSRDREGNTIYF. Variable domain in full (rest from reference TRBV7-2 and TRBJ1-3): GAGVSQSPSNKVTEKGKDVELRCDPISGHTALYWYRQSLGQGLEFLIYFQGNSAPDKSGLPSDRFSAERTGGSVSTLTIQRTQQEDSAVYLCASSRDREGNTIYFGEGSWLTVV.

This clonotype has only a few counts. The V call is TRBV10-3, the J call TRBJ2-3; TRBD2 might be the D (5 bases). The germline V and J ends were trimmed by 2 bases and 5 bases, with 8 bases remaining between them. The length of the CDR3 is 13 residues. Germline lookup yields CDR1 ENHRY and CDR2 SYGVKD. The CDR3 DNA reads TGTGCCATCAGTGAGGAGGGAGTAGATACGCAGTATTTT. It encodes CAISEEGVDTQYF.

This chain uses TRBV4-3 with TRBJ2-7, with D hard to call. With 1 base removed from V and 3 bases from J, the gap between germline ends came to 7 bases. Germline V gene data show CDR1 as LGHNA and CDR2 as YSLEER. This CDR3 has 13 residues. Written as DNA, the CDR3 is TGCGCCAGCAGCCAAGCGGTCGGCTACGAGCAGTACTTC. Protein product: CASSQAVGYEQYF.

The chain has TRBV7-9 and TRBJ1-1; D call uncertain. CDR3 size: 14 residues. V shed 1 base and J shed 1 base, with 7 bases lying between them. Germline CDR1 SEHNR, CDR2 FQNEAQ (reference sequence). In nucleotides, the CDR3 is TGTGCCAGCAGCTTAGAGAGCACGAACACTGAAGCTTTCTTT. This sequence encodes CASSLESTNTEAFF. Full variable domain (rest looked up from reference TRBV7-9 and TRBJ1-1): DTGVSQNPRHKITKRGQNVTFRCDPISEHNRLYWYRQTLGQGPEFLTYFQNEAQLEKSRLLSDRFSAERPKGSFSTLEIQRTEQGDSAMYLCASSLESTNTEAFFGQGTRLTVV.

This clonotype was observed a handful of times. The J gene is TRBJ2-2, the V gene TRBV30; a possible D gene is TRBD1 (6 bases). Trimming took 3 bases from V and 5 from J, leaving 10 bases between them. The CDR3 sequence is 13 residues long. Germline CDR1 and CDR2: GTSNPN and SVGIG (reference sequence). The CDR3 bases are TGTGCCTGGAGCGTTACAGGGACCGGGGAGCTGTTTTTT. The encoded protein is CAWSVTGTGELFF.

A few counts support this clonotype. The V and J genes are TRBV10-3 and TRBJ2-1; D uncertain. The V gene lost 4 bases and the J gene lost 0 bases, with 4 bases spanning the gap. The CDR3 covers 13 residues. Germline values: CDR1 ENHRY, CDR2 SYGVKD. CDR3 DNA: TGTGCCATCAGTGCTAGCTCCTACAATGAGCAGTTCTTC. It yields the protein CAISASSYNEQFF.

The chain joins TRBV20-1 to TRBJ1-2, with D unclear. Looked up from germline, CDR1 is DFQATT and CDR2 is SNEGSKA (reference sequence). The CDR3 loop spans 13 amino acids. The germline V and J ends were trimmed by 3 bases and 4 bases, with 12 bases remaining between them. This CDR3 reads CSARISETYGYTF. CDR3 DNA: TGCAGTGCTAGGATCAGCGAAACCTATGGCTACACCTTC.

There are many counts of this clonotype. This chain connects TRBV29-1 to TRBJ1-1; D is ambiguous. This CDR3 is 13 amino acids long. The germline V gene encodes CDR1 SQVTM and CDR2 ANQGSEA. Trimming removed 7 bases at V and 1 base at J, with 13 bases between. The DNA of the CDR3 is TGCAGCGCCCTTGCCCCTCCGAACACTGAAGCTTTCTTT. Translation gives CSALAPPNTEAFF.

J is TRBJ2-2 and V is TRBV12-3 or TRBV12-4, with no clear D. Trimming took off 7 bases at V and 5 bases at J, with 14 bases between the two ends. This CDR3 is built from 14 residues. The DNA of the CDR3 is TGTGCCAGCACCGAATCGGTCAGAACCGGGGAGCTGTTTTTT. Amino acids: CASTESVRTGELFF.

This rearrangement joins TRBV6-1 to TRBJ2-1, with 7 bases lining up with TRBD1. With V trimmed by 8 bases and J by 0 bases, 4 bases remained unmatched. The CDR3 is 14 residues long. From germline, CDR1 is MNHNS and CDR2 SASEGT. CDR3 protein: CASSDRSSYNEQFF. In DNA, the CDR3 is TGTGCCAGCTCGGACAGGAGCTCCTACAATGAGCAGTTCTTC.

This clonotype was observed many times. The V call is TRBV12-3 or TRBV12-4, the J call TRBJ2-7, with 7 bases identical to TRBD1. The CDR3 length is 14 residues. V dropped 4 bases and J dropped 3; count of bases not matched to a gene: 6. CDR3 nucleotide sequence: TGTGCCAGCAGTTCGGACAGGAATTACTACGAGCAGTACTTC. Translating gives CASSSDRNYYEQYF.